This T cell receptor (beta chain) was captured in a study of response to subunit inactivated influenza vaccine. Overall study findings and caveats: It was suggested by the authors that few new T cells are recruited by each seasonal influenza vaccination.

A few counts support this clonotype. Antigen specificity is unknown. TCRdb re-called the RT-PCR reads with MiXCR, one entry per CDR3 protein. The data hold fewer than 250,000 distinct CDR3 sequences, with approximately 14% observed a single time. The CDR3 loop spans 14 amino acids. Per germline, CDR1 MNHEY and CDR2 SVGEGT. The V and J ends lost 8 bases and 5 bases respectively, with 18 bases between them. The TCR was taken from a man aged 45-65 years who received an inactivated influenza vaccine. The chain has TRBV6-2 or TRBV6-3 and TRBJ2-5, with a possible D match to TRBD2 (5 bases). The material was CD8+ T cells sorted from PBMCs, obtained 5 days after vaccination. CDR3 DNA sequence: TGTGCCAGCGAAGACTACCTTTTGAGGGAGACCCAGTACTTC. This encodes CASEDYLLRETQYF.